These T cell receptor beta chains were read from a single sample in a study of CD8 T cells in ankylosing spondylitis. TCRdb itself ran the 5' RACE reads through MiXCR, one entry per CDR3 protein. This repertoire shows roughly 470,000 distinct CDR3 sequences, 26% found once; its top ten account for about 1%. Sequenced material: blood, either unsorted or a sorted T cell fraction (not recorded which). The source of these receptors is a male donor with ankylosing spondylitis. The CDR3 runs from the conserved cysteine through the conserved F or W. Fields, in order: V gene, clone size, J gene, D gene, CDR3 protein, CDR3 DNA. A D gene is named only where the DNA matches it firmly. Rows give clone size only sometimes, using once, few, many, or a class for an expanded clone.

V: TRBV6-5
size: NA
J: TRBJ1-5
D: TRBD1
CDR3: CASSSRQGPQHF
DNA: TGTGCCAGCAGTTCTCGACAGGGTCCCCAGCATTTT

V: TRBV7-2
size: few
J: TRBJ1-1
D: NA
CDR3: CASTTYGGTEAFF
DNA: TGTGCCAGCACCACCTATGGGGGGACTGAAGCTTTCTTT

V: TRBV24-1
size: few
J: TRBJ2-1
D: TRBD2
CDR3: CAITSGRDNEQFF
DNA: TGTGCCATTACTAGCGGGAGAGATAATGAGCAGTTCTTC

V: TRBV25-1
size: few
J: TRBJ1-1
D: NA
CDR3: CASSGGPTEAFF
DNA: TGTGCCAGCAGTGGGGGCCCCACTGAAGCTTTCTTT

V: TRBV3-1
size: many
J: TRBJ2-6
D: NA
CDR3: CASGQQGAGANVLTF
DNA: TGTGCCAGCGGCCAACAGGGCGCTGGGGCCAACGTCCTGACTTTC

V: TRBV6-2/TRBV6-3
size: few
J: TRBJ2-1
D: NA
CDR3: CASRVNSYNEQFF
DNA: TGTGCCAGCAGGGTAAACTCCTACAATGAGCAGTTCTTC

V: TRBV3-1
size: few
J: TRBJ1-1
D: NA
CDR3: CASSPGGVPNTEAFF
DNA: TGTGCCAGCAGCCCTGGCGGGGTTCCAAACACTGAAGCTTTCTTT

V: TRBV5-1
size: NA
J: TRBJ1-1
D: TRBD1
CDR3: CASGRQGANTEAFF
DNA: TGCGCCAGCGGGAGACAGGGGGCGAACACTGAAGCTTTCTTT

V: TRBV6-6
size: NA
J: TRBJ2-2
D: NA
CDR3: CASSTTTTGELFF
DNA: TGTGCCAGCAGTACTACAACCACCGGGGAGCTGTTTTTT

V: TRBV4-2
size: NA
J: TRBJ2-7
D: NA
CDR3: CASSHGGGSSYEQYF
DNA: TGTGCCAGCAGCCACGGCGGAGGGAGCTCCTACGAGCAGTACTTC